This T cell receptor beta chain is drawn from a study of CD8 T cells in Susac syndrome. When the RNA was reverse transcribed, random hexamers were used with an input of about 0.5 to 1 ug. Each CDR3 protein is one row after TCRdb ran MiXCR on the immunoSEQ multiplex PCR reads. The sample yields approximately 110,000 distinct CDR3 sequences, more than 90% seen once. CD8+ and CD4+ T cells circulating in blood were sequenced for TCR beta. The control group consisted of healthy donors matched for age and sex. TEMRA cells were FACS-enriched, and CD8+ and CD4+ T cells were isolated negatively. Deletions cut 3 bases from V and 4 bases from J, with 14 bases between. In germline, CDR1 is SGHRS, CDR2 YFSETQ. CDR3 length: 15 residues.

Specimen: CD4+ T cells from PBMCs. This TCR derives from a human donor in good health. The chain uses TRBV5-1 and TRBJ2-1; a possible D gene is TRBD1 (6 bases). CDR3 coding DNA: TGCGCCAGCAGCTCCCGGACAGTCCTTTACAATGAGCAGTTCTTC. It codes for CASSSRTVLYNEQFF.